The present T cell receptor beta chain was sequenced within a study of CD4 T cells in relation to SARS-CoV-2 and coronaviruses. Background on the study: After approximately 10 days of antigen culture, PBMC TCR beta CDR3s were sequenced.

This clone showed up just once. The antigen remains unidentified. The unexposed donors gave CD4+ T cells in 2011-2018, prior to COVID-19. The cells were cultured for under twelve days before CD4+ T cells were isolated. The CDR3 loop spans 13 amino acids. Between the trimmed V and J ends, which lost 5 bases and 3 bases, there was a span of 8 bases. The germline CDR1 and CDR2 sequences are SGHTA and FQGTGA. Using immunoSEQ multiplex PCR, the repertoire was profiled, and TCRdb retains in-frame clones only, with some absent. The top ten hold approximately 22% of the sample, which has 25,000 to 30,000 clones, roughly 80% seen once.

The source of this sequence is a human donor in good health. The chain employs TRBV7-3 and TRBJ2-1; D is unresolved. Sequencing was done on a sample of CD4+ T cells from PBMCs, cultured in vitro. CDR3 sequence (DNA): TGTGCCAGCAGCACCGACCACTACAATGAGCAGTTCTTC. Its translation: CASSTDHYNEQFF.